What follows are 28 T cell receptor beta chains derived from one specimen sequenced in a study of blood T cells in healthy people across ages. The authors ran a second PCR of about 7 to 11 cycles using a sample-barcoded 5' primer and a J-beta primer mix. TCRdb re-derived calls from the 5' RACE reads in MiXCR, one entry per CDR3 protein. The table includes 1.8 million or so distinct CDR3 sequences, about two fifths detected once. The sample comprised blood. These receptors were collected from a human donor in good health.

This clonotype has only a few counts. The rearrangement uses TRBV28 and TRBJ1-5; D ambiguous. The CDR3 is made up of 14 amino acids. Trimming took off 3 bases at V and 3 bases at J, with 9 bases between the two ends. The germline CDR1 and CDR2 sequences are MDHEN and SYDVKM. CDR3 loop: CASSFGSDNQPQHF. As DNA, the CDR3 is TGTGCCAGCAGTTTCGGGTCAGACAATCAGCCCCAGCATTTT.

This clonotype showed up just a few times. The gene calls are TRBV4-3 and TRBJ1-2; D gene ambiguous. Trimming pared 3 bases from V and 5 bases from J, leaving 19 bases between. The CDR3 has 16 residues. The germline CDR1 and CDR2 sequences are LGHNA and YSLEER. The CDR3 is CASSQVPPLPQYGYTF. In DNA, the CDR3 is TGCGCCAGCAGCCAGGTACCCCCCTTGCCCCAGTATGGCTACACCTTC.

This chain connects TRBV24-1 to TRBJ2-1; tentative D call: TRBD1 (7 bases). Germline assignment: CDR1 KGHDR and CDR2 SFDVKD. Trimming shortened V by 2 bases and J by 8 bases, and 12 bases separated the two germline ends. CDR3 length: 14 residues. The CDR3: CATSDSQGGDEQFF. The CDR3 coding sequence is TGTGCCACCAGTGATTCTCAGGGGGGCGATGAGCAGTTCTTC.

A few counts support this clonotype. The chain combines TRBV6-2 or TRBV6-3 with TRBJ2-3; 9 bases are a match to TRBD2. The V gene end was trimmed by 10 bases and the J gene end by 5 bases; junction bases not matched to a gene: 10. From germline, CDR1 is MNHEY and CDR2 SVGEGT. There are 14 residues in the CDR3. The CDR3 region is CATTVAGGEDTQYF. DNA for the CDR3: TGTGCCACCACGGTTGCGGGGGGGGAAGATACGCAGTATTTT.

This clonotype has more than one count but fewer than ten. One end of the junction does not line up with germline, which may come from a read error. The V call is TRBV28, the J call TRBJ2-6; possibly TRBD1 for D (5 bases). The CDR3 contains 14 residues. From germline, CDR1 is MDHEN and CDR2 SYDVKM. The DNA for the CDR3 is TGTGCCAGCATAAAACTCTCTGGGGCCAACGTCCCGACTTTC. Its translation is CASIKLSGANVPTF. Full variable domain (missing parts from reference TRBV28 and TRBJ2-6): DVKVTQSSRYLVKRTGEKVFLECVQDMDHENMFWYRQDPGLGLRLIYFSYDVKMKEKGDIPEGYSVSREKKERFSLILESASTNQTSMYLCASIKLSGANVPTFGAGSRLTVL.

The chain employs TRBV28 and TRBJ1-2; no firm D call. Germline lookup yields CDR1 MDHEN and CDR2 SYDVKM. The V and J ends lost 2 bases and 2 bases respectively, with 18 bases between them. The CDR3 runs 17 residues. The CDR3 DNA follows: TGTGCCAGCAGTTTAATCGTCGCAGCTACCAAAAACTATGGCTACACCTTC. This codes for CASSLIVAATKNYGYTF.

About this clonotype itself: At one end the junction does not follow the germline gene, possibly because of a read error. CDR3 loop: CASSLRDRGHERYF. The CDR3 DNA follows: TGCGCCAGCAGCTTGCGGGACAGGGGCCACGAGCGGTACTTC. The rearrangement links TRBV5-1 to TRBJ2-7, with TRBD1 matching 10 bases. Germline loops: CDR1 SGHRS, CDR2 YFSETQ. This CDR3 is built from 14 residues.

V usage is TRBV12-3 or TRBV12-4 and J usage is TRBJ1-2; D is uncertain. The CDR3 is made up of 13 amino acids. The V end lost 2 bases, the J end lost 5 bases, and 9 bases lay between the germline ends. CDR3 residues: CASSLTSFYGYTF. CDR3 sequence (DNA): TGTGCCAGCAGTTTAACCTCCTTTTATGGCTACACCTTC.

This clonotype was found a few times. V and J are TRBV7-2 and TRBJ2-3; the match to TRBD2 covers 11 bases. The CDR3 sequence is 15 residues long. Trimming took 4 bases from V and 10 from J; bases not matched to a gene: 10. Germline V gives CDR1 SGHTA, CDR2 FQGNSA. The CDR3 DNA is TGTGCCAGCAGCTATTACGGGGCTAGCGGGGGGTCGCAGTATTTT. Encoded protein: CASSYYGASGGSQYF.

Note on this clonotype: One junction end does not reproduce the germline sequence, and a read error may be involved. The V call is TRBV2, the J call TRBJ2-4; TRBD2 might be the D (6 bases). Germline CDR1 is SNHLY and CDR2 is FYNNEI. The CDR3 sequence is 14 residues long. The CDR3, as DNA: TGTGCCAGCAGTGTGGAGGGAGCCAAAAACATTCCGTACTTC. This codes for CASSVEGAKNIPYF.

The CDR3 is CASSYARDEQYF. In DNA form, the CDR3 reads TGTGCCAGCAGTTACGCACGGGACGAGCAGTACTTC. The chain employs TRBV6-6 and TRBJ2-7, with D unclear. V was shortened by 2 bases and J by 5 bases, with 7 bases between the two germline ends. In germline, CDR1 is MNHNY, CDR2 SVGAGI (reference sequence). The CDR3 runs to 12 residues.

V gene TRBV10-3 combines with J gene TRBJ2-1; TRBD2 is a possible D gene (6 bases). V dropped 5 bases and J dropped 1 base, with 15 bases sitting between them. This CDR3 is 16 amino acids long. Looked up from germline, CDR1 is ENHRY and CDR2 is SYGVKD. CDR3 DNA sequence: TGTGCCATCAGTCCCCTTCCGGGGGATTCCTACAATGAGCAGTTCTTC. Its protein product is CAISPLPGDSYNEQFF.

The table lists this clonotype with a few counts. This chain connects TRBV20-1 to TRBJ1-4; perhaps TRBD1 as D (6 bases). This CDR3 is 17 amino acids long. Germline CDR1 reads DFQATT; CDR2 reads SNEGSKA (reference sequence). V was pared by 0 bases and J by 2 bases, with 16 bases between. The CDR3 spells CSARDLDSGATNEKLFF. The CDR3 DNA reads as TGCAGTGCTAGAGATTTGGACAGCGGCGCTACTAATGAAAAACTGTTTTTT.

The rearrangement links TRBV27 to TRBJ1-1, with 10 bases aligning to TRBD1. The CDR3 runs 16 residues. With V trimmed by 4 bases and J by 5 bases, 10 bases remained unmatched. Germline V CDR1 and CDR2: MNHEY, SMNVEV (reference sequence). CDR3 coding DNA: TGTGCCAGCAGTTACCGGGACAGGGGCTTTGATACTGAAGCTTTCTTT. This translates into CASSYRDRGFDTEAFF.

The chain has TRBV27 and TRBJ2-1; 8 bases are shared with TRBD1. The V and J ends lost 7 bases and 0 bases, in that order; junction bases with no gene match: 14. Germline values: CDR1 MNHEY, CDR2 SMNVEV (reference sequence). This CDR3 spans 18 amino acids. In DNA, the CDR3 is TGTGCCAGCATGACGGACAGGGAATACAGTTCCTCCTACAATGAGCAGTTCTTC. Amino acid sequence: CASMTDREYSSSYNEQFF.

This clonotype has ten or more counts. V usage is TRBV5-1 and J usage is TRBJ1-1; D uncertain. CDR1 is SGHRS and CDR2 is YFSETQ in the germline V gene. The CDR3 sequence is 13 residues long. V was trimmed by 0 bases and J by 1 base, leaving 4 bases between them. The CDR3 sequence is CASSLDTNTEAFF. In DNA form, the CDR3 reads TGCGCCAGCAGCTTGGACACGAACACTGAAGCTTTCTTT.

The table lists this clonotype with a few counts. V gene TRBV4-1 combines with J gene TRBJ2-7, with D unresolved. CDR3 length: 15 amino acids. The germline V gene has CDR1 MGHRA and CDR2 YSYEKL. The V gene lost 0 bases and the J gene lost 2 bases, with 11 bases spanning the gap. The CDR3, as DNA: TGCGCCAGCAGCCAAGAGATAAACGGCCCCTACGAGCAGTACTTC. It encodes CASSQEINGPYEQYF.

This clonotype was counted only a few times. The V and J genes are TRBV10-3 and TRBJ1-1; D is ambiguous. The CDR3 totals 15 residues. The V and J ends lost 6 bases and 6 bases respectively, with 20 bases between them. Germline values: CDR1 ENHRY, CDR2 SYGVKD. Written as DNA, the CDR3 is TGTGCCATCAGCGAGCCGGGCCCCCAATCCCCTGAAGCTTTCTTT. Encoded protein: CAISEPGPQSPEAFF.

The rearrangement links TRBV12-5 to TRBJ2-1, with a tentative D call TRBD1 (7 bases). Germline assignment: CDR1 LGHNT and CDR2 FRNRAP. CDR3 length equals 17 residues. With 4 bases removed from V and 6 bases from J, the gap between germline ends came to 22 bases. The CDR3 here is CASGWTLDRRVSNEQFF. CDR3 nucleotides: TGTGCTAGTGGTTGGACTCTGGACAGGAGGGTCTCCAATGAGCAGTTCTTC.

V usage is TRBV7-9 and J usage is TRBJ2-1; either TRBD1 or TRBD2 may supply D (5 bases each). The assigned J gene may be wrong: the sequence end matches TRBJ2-7 better. The germline V gene encodes CDR1 SEHNR and CDR2 FQNEAQ (reference sequence). The CDR3 covers 16 residues. The CDR3 DNA is TGTGCCAGCAGCCCAACTCCGTGGGACCCAAGCGGCGAGCAGTACTTC. It translates to CASSPTPWDPSGEQYF.

The chain carries TRBV7-2 and TRBJ1-5; 7 bases match TRBD1. This CDR3 region has 14 residues. Germline V gene lookup returns CDR1 SGHTA and CDR2 FQGNSA. Trimming cost V 5 bases and J 7 bases; bases outside gene matches: 8. CDR3: CASSATGEGQPQHF. In nucleotides, the CDR3 is TGTGCCAGCAGCGCAACAGGGGAGGGCCAGCCCCAGCATTTT.

This clonotype was counted only a few times. The CDR3 loop reads CASSRDSDVFNYGYTF. The CDR3 region has the DNA TGTGCCAGCAGCAGGGACAGTGACGTTTTTAACTATGGCTACACCTTC. The V call is TRBV6-5, the J call TRBJ1-2, with 7 bases that match TRBD1. Germline V gives CDR1 MNHEY, CDR2 SVGAGI. The V segment lost 6 bases and the J segment 1 base; nucleotides outside the gene matches: 11. There are 16 residues in the CDR3.

This clonotype appeared a few times. DNA for the CDR3: TGTGCCAGCAGTTACTATGTTAACTATGGCTACACCTTC. This translates into CASSYYVNYGYTF. V usage is TRBV12-3 or TRBV12-4 and J usage is TRBJ1-2; no clear D. V lost 4 bases, J lost 1 base, and 7 bases lay in between. The CDR3 runs 13 residues.

This clonotype was seen many times. This chain's CDR3 is CASSQETARYGYTF. CDR3 DNA: TGCGCCAGCAGCCAAGAGACGGCCAGGTATGGCTACACCTTC. The V call is TRBV4-1, the J call TRBJ1-2; no clear D. From germline, CDR1 is MGHRA and CDR2 YSYEKL. V was cut by 0 bases and J by 5 bases, with 10 bases left in between. This CDR3 is 14 amino acids long.

This clonotype has more than one count but fewer than ten. V gene TRBV29-1 combines with J gene TRBJ2-1; a weak D match, TRBD1 (6 bases). Germline CDR1 reads SQVTM; CDR2 reads ANQGSEA. Trimming took 3 bases from V and 4 from J, leaving 10 bases between them. CDR3 size: 13 residues. DNA for the CDR3: TGCAGCGTTGAGACAGGCCTATACAATGAGCAGTTCTTC. This sequence encodes CSVETGLYNEQFF.

This clonotype was seen a few times. The V and J genes are TRBV4-1 and TRBJ2-5; D may be TRBD1 (6 bases). With the DNA end fitting TRBJ2-7 better, the J assignment may be wrong. Germline values: CDR1 MGHRA, CDR2 YSYEKL. The CDR3 length is 13 residues. The CDR3 DNA sequence: TGCGCCAGCAGCCAAGGTGGGGGCAACGAGCAGTACTTC. Protein product: CASSQGGGNEQYF.

Concerning this clonotype itself: With a much larger clone just one base away, this may be a read error. The CDR3 bases are TGCGCCCGCAGCCCCGATTTAGCGGGGGGATATACGCAGTATTTT. This codes for CARSPDLAGGYTQYF. The gene calls are TRBV5-1 and TRBJ2-3; 10 nucleotides align to TRBD2. Germline V gene lookup returns CDR1 SGHRS and CDR2 YFSETQ. The CDR3 sequence is 15 residues long. Looking up the rest from reference TRBV5-1 and TRBJ2-3 gives the full variable domain: KAGVTQTPRYLIKTRGQQVTLSCSPISGHRSVSWYQQTPGQGLQFLFEYFSETQRNKGNFPGRFSGRQFSNSRSEMNVSTLELGDSALYLCARSPDLAGGYTQYFGPGTRLTVL.

The sample holds many counts of this clonotype. The chain couples TRBV3-1 to TRBJ2-7; maybe TRBD2 (6 bases). Trimming pared 4 bases from V and 1 base from J, leaving 11 bases between. Germline V lookup: CDR1 LGHDT, CDR2 YNNKEL (reference sequence). The CDR3 is 14 residues long. CDR3 region: CASSPLGRSYEQYF. CDR3 nucleotide sequence: TGTGCCAGCAGCCCTCTAGGGAGGTCCTACGAGCAGTACTTC.